These 27 T cell receptor beta chains share one sample of origin, sequenced in a study of T cells in Graves' hyperthyroidism and ophthalmopathy. Researchers amplified the TCR beta CDR3 regions from RNA transcripts. When the TCR CDR3 underwent first-round RT-PCR, the HTBI primer set was used. MiXCR, run by TCRdb on the multiplex PCR reads, gives a single entry per CDR3 protein. The sample includes 500,000 to 650,000 distinct CDR3 sequences, approximately 49% of them seen just once. The sequenced material came from peripheral blood or thyroid tissue (not recorded which). The receptors originated from an adult woman with Graves' disease, either hyperthyroidism or ophthalmopathy (not recorded which).

The rearrangement uses TRBV29-1 and TRBJ1-3; 7 bases map to TRBD1. The CDR3 has 13 residues. In germline, CDR1 is SQVTM, CDR2 ANQGSEA. With 1 base clipped from V and 4 bases from J, the junction kept 1 base outside the gene matches. CDR3 sequence: CSVEGGQGNTIYF. CDR3 bases: TGCAGCGTTGAAGGGGGACAGGGAAACACCATATATTTT.

This clonotype was counted at least ten times. Relative to the germline gene, one junction end is altered; a read error may explain this. The chain links TRBV7-7 to TRBJ1-4; 7 positions agree with TRBD1. CDR1 is SSHAT and CDR2 is FNYEAQ in the germline V gene (reference sequence). The CDR3 loop spans 16 amino acids. CDR3: CASSQGGGATNEKLFF. The CDR3 region has the DNA TGTGCTAGCAGCCAGGGGGGGGGCGCAACTAATGAAAAACTGTTTTTT. The complete variable domain, with remaining parts taken from reference TRBV7-7 and TRBJ1-4, reads GAGVSQSPRYKVTKRGQDVTLRCDPISSHATLYWYQQALGQGPEFLTYFNYEAQPDKSGLPSDRFSAERPEGSISTLTIQRTEQRDSAMYRCASSQGGGATNEKLFFGSGTQLSVL.

The rearrangement uses TRBV5-1 and TRBJ2-5, with D perhaps assigned TRBD1 or TRBD2 (5 bases each). The CDR3 consists of 15 residues. Germline values: CDR1 SGHRS, CDR2 YFSETQ. Trimming removed 8 bases from V and 1 base from J, with 18 bases in between. The CDR3 here is CASSAYRQSQETQYF. The CDR3 region has the DNA TGCGCCAGTAGCGCTTACCGACAGAGCCAAGAGACCCAGTACTTC.

This clonotype has at least ten counts. This chain connects TRBV5-4 to TRBJ2-7; D possibly uses TRBD1 or TRBD2 (6 bases each). Germline assignment: CDR1 SGHNT and CDR2 YYREEE (reference sequence). V lost 0 bases and J lost 0, with 10 bases in between. This CDR3 contains 15 residues. CDR3 DNA sequence: TGTGCCAGCAGCTTGGGGGGGGCGAACTCCTACGAGCAGTACTTC. Translated: CASSLGGANSYEQYF.

This clonotype was detected only a few times. This chain joins TRBV29-1 and TRBJ2-5; D is perhaps TRBD1 (6 bases). V lost 1 base and J lost 5, with 11 bases in between. Germline CDR1 is SQVTM and CDR2 is ANQGSEA. This CDR3 has 13 amino acids. The CDR3 is CSVEGGLSETQYF. CDR3 DNA sequence: TGCAGCGTTGAAGGGGGGCTTAGTGAGACCCAGTACTTC.

The rearrangement joins TRBV29-1 to TRBJ2-7; no clear D. Between the trimmed V and J ends, which lost 4 bases and 5 bases, there was a span of 12 bases. Germline V gene sequence: CDR1 SQVTM, CDR2 ANQGSEA. The CDR3 contains 12 residues. CDR3 protein: CSVVGFGNEQYF. In DNA, the CDR3 is TGCAGCGTTGTAGGGTTTGGGAACGAGCAGTACTTC.

Points on this clonotype: The junction does not match germline at one end; this may be a read error. J is TRBJ2-5 and V is TRBV7-7; a weak D match, TRBD2 (6 bases). This CDR3 has 14 residues. CDR1 SSHAT and CDR2 FNYEAQ come from the germline V gene (reference sequence). CDR3 protein: CASSPGLDKKTQYF. In DNA, the CDR3 is TGTGCTAGCAGTCCGGGACTCGACAAAAAGACCCAGTACTTC.

For this clonotype: Germline and junction disagree at one end, which may indicate a read error. The chain joins TRBV20-1 to TRBJ2-2; possibly TRBD2 for D (6 bases). This CDR3 has 10 residues. Germline CDR1 DFQATT, CDR2 SNEGSKA (reference sequence). CDR3 sequence: CSAAAGGLFF. CDR3 coding DNA: TGCAGTGCTGCCGCCGGGGGGCTGTTTTTT.

This clonotype was detected ten times or more. The CDR3, as DNA: TGCAGTGCTAGAGACGGCTCTGGGGCCAACGTCCTGACTTTC. It translates to CSARDGSGANVLTF. This chain connects TRBV20-1 to TRBJ2-6; no reliable D call. Germline lookup yields CDR1 DFQATT and CDR2 SNEGSKA (reference sequence). The ends were cut back, 0 bases at V and 0 bases at J, with 3 bases in the middle. The CDR3 is made up of 14 amino acids.

This clonotype was detected once. V gene TRBV6-4 combines with J gene TRBJ2-2; D may be TRBD2 (6 bases). V dropped 2 bases and J dropped 3 bases, with 19 bases sitting between them. CDR3 length: 18 residues. CDR1 is MRHNA and CDR2 is SNTAGT in the germline V gene. CDR3 amino acids: CASSDRTGLPTYTGELFF. CDR3 coding DNA: TGTGCCAGCAGTGACCGTACGGGACTTCCTACGTACACCGGGGAGCTGTTTTTT.

This chain links TRBV12-3 or TRBV12-4 with TRBJ1-1; TRBD1 matches 8 bases. This CDR3 contains 14 residues. With 3 bases clipped from V and 4 bases from J, the junction kept 4 bases outside the gene matches. The CDR3 sequence is CASSFTTGGTEAFF. The CDR3 DNA follows: TGTGCCAGCAGTTTCACCACAGGGGGCACTGAAGCTTTCTTT.

This clonotype was picked up a small number of times. This chain uses TRBV3-1 with TRBJ2-5, with D perhaps given as TRBD1 or TRBD2 (5 bases each). The J call is in doubt because the DNA end fits TRBJ2-7 better. The germline V gene has CDR1 LGHDT and CDR2 YNNKEL (reference sequence). The CDR3 has 15 residues. The chain's CDR3 is CASSQDSWGSYEQYF. Here the CDR3 DNA reads TGTGCCAGCAGCCAAGATTCTTGGGGGTCCTACGAGCAGTACTTC.

This clonotype came up a few times. This chain uses TRBV7-2 with TRBJ1-5, with TRBD1 as a possible D gene (6 bases). This CDR3 has 13 amino acids. From germline, CDR1 is SGHTA and CDR2 FQGNSA. V lost 3 bases to trimming and J lost 7 bases, with 10 bases between them. CDR3 sequence (DNA): TGTGCCAGCAGCTTGGACAGACCACAGCCCCAGCATTTT. Encoded protein: CASSLDRPQPQHF.

V usage is TRBV10-3 and J usage is TRBJ1-1; 10 bases agree with TRBD1. V dropped 6 bases and J dropped 0; count of bases not matched to a gene: 7. Germline V gene data show CDR1 as ENHRY and CDR2 as SYGVKD. The CDR3 runs 16 residues. The CDR3 DNA follows: TGTGCCATCAGCCTGACAGGGGGCTCCTTGAACACTGAAGCTTTCTTT. Amino acid sequence: CAISLTGGSLNTEAFF.

This clonotype was picked up a small number of times. The V and J genes are TRBV28 and TRBJ2-7, with D possibly TRBD1 on 6 matching bases. Trimming took off 3 bases at V and 0 bases at J, with 18 bases between the two ends. Germline CDR1 reads MDHEN; CDR2 reads SYDVKM. There are 17 residues in the CDR3. CDR3 region: CASSFAPGQLSSYEQYF. CDR3 sequence (DNA): TGTGCCAGCAGTTTTGCCCCCGGACAGCTGAGCTCCTACGAGCAGTACTTC.

CDR3 in DNA: TGCAGTGTTGAGACAGACGAAGCTTTCTTT. This encodes CSVETDEAFF. The rearrangement links TRBV20-1 to TRBJ1-1; TRBD1 might be the D (5 bases). The germline V and J ends were trimmed by 7 bases and 8 bases, with 11 bases remaining between them. CDR3 length equals 10 residues. Germline V gives CDR1 DFQATT, CDR2 SNEGSKA (reference sequence).

This clonotype was seen at least ten times. The CDR3 spells CASSIDLGGKAGANVLTF. The CDR3 region has the DNA TGTGCCAGTAGTATAGACCTCGGGGGTAAAGCTGGGGCCAACGTCCTGACTTTC. The chain links TRBV19 to TRBJ2-6; perhaps TRBD2 as D (6 bases). Germline V gene data show CDR1 as LNHDA and CDR2 as SQIVND (reference sequence). The CDR3 sequence is 18 residues long. The V end was cut by 0 bases, the J end by 2 bases, with 14 bases between. The full variable domain, rest sourced from reference TRBV19 and TRBJ2-6, is DGGITQSPKYLFRKEGQNVTLSCEQNLNHDAMYWYRQDPGQGLRLIYYSQIVNDFQKGDIAEGYSVSREKKESFPLTVTSAQKNPTAFYLCASSIDLGGKAGANVLTFGAGSRLTVL.

The CDR3 here is CASSGRGREDGYTF. CDR3 sequence (DNA): TGTGCCAGTAGCGGGAGGGGCAGGGAGGATGGCTACACCTTC. J is TRBJ1-2 and V is TRBV19; weak D call: TRBD1 (5 bases). The CDR3 covers 14 residues. Germline V gene data show CDR1 as LNHDA and CDR2 as SQIVND (reference sequence). Trimming left V 6 bases short and J 6 bases short, with 17 bases between.

V and J are TRBV29-1 and TRBJ1-1; D not certain. Trimming took off 4 bases at V and 5 bases at J, with 8 bases between the two ends. The germline gives CDR1 SQVTM, CDR2 ANQGSEA. This CDR3 is built from 11 residues. The CDR3 here is CSVGIGTEAFF. In nucleotides, the CDR3 is TGCAGCGTTGGCATAGGGACTGAAGCTTTCTTT.

The chain is built from TRBV6-5 and TRBJ2-7; D is uncertain. The CDR3 length is 13 residues. CDR1 and CDR2 (germline): MNHEY, SVGAGI. V lost 0 bases and J lost 4, with 7 bases in between. The CDR3 DNA follows: TGTGCCAGCAGTTACTCCGATCAATACGAGCAGTACTTC. It translates to CASSYSDQYEQYF.

This clonotype showed up many times. The chain recombines TRBV5-1 with TRBJ1-4; no definite D call. V was shortened by 2 bases and J by 7 bases, with 12 bases between the two germline ends. The CDR3 consists of 14 residues. Germline CDR1 reads SGHRS; CDR2 reads YFSETQ. The CDR3 is CASSFGPSSEKLFF. CDR3 bases: TGCGCCAGCAGCTTCGGCCCCTCAAGTGAAAAACTGTTTTTT.

The chain links TRBV13 to TRBJ1-3, with 7 bases lining up with TRBD1. J lost 0 bases, V lost 6 bases, and 14 bases had no gene match. The CDR3 consists of 18 residues. Germline V gene data show CDR1 as PRHDT and CDR2 as FYEKMQ (reference sequence). CDR3 sequence reads: CASSLDWEQGSSGNTIYF. The CDR3 DNA is TGTGCCAGCAGTCTAGACTGGGAACAGGGGAGCTCTGGAAACACCATATATTTT.

This clonotype has ten or more counts. V is TRBV20-1 and J is TRBJ1-1, with TRBD1 matching over 8 bases. With 3 bases clipped from V and 5 bases from J, the junction kept 8 bases outside the gene matches. The CDR3 has 14 amino acids. Germline V gene data show CDR1 as DFQATT and CDR2 as SNEGSKA (reference sequence). Written as DNA, the CDR3 is TGCAGTGCTAGCGCACAGGGGGTCGGGACTGAAGCTTTCTTT. Translating it yields CSASAQGVGTEAFF.

Comments on this clonotype: At one end, the junction sequence differs from germline, possibly due to a read error. This chain uses TRBV4-1 with TRBJ1-1; the match to TRBD1 covers 10 bases. The CDR3 is made up of 16 amino acids. Germline lookup yields CDR1 MGHRA and CDR2 YSYEKL. The CDR3: CASSQGETGGFTEAFF. CDR3 in DNA: TGTGCCAGCAGCCAGGGAGAGACAGGGGGCTTCACTGAAGCTTTCTTT.

This clonotype has a count of ten or more. The V and J genes are TRBV9 and TRBJ2-2, with 8 bases that match TRBD1. Looked up from germline, CDR1 is SGDLS and CDR2 is YYNGEE. There are 16 residues in the CDR3. Trimming at V came to 0 bases and at J to 6 bases, leaving 7 bases not matched to a gene. Here the CDR3 reads CASSVGGTGFAGELFF. CDR3 in DNA: TGTGCCAGCAGCGTAGGGGGGACAGGATTCGCCGGGGAGCTGTTTTTT.

This clonotype was seen more than once but under ten times. The chain joins TRBV30 to TRBJ2-5; 8 bases are a match to TRBD1. Unmatched junction bases numbered 0, after V lost 0 bases and J lost 3 bases. There are 13 residues in the CDR3. Germline lookup yields CDR1 GTSNPN and CDR2 SVGIG (reference sequence). The CDR3 region has the DNA TGTGCCTGGAGTGTACAGGGGGAAGAGACCCAGTACTTC. Translated: CAWSVQGEETQYF.

This clonotype was counted a few times. The gene calls are TRBV29-1 and TRBJ2-2; TRBD1 is a possible D gene (6 bases). The germline CDR1 and CDR2 sequences are SQVTM and ANQGSEA. V gave up 3 bases and J gave up 4 bases, with 12 bases separating them. The CDR3 is 14 residues long. In DNA form, the CDR3 reads TGCAGCGTTGATTGGGGGCACGGCACCGGGGAGCTGTTTTTT. This encodes CSVDWGHGTGELFF.